These T cell receptor beta chains were read from a single sample in a study of vaccination and CD4 T cells after COVID-19. MiXCR, applied by TCRdb to the PCR reads, yields one record per CDR3 protein. This sample carries more than 15,000 distinct CDR3 sequences, approximately 70% of them seen once, and the ten largest clones take around a sixth. For these receptors, no antigen is known. Sequenced: CD4+ T cells from blood, cultured in vitro. The receptors were gathered from a human donor who had recovered from COVID-19. The CDR3 runs from the conserved cysteine through the conserved F or W. A D gene is named only where the DNA matches it firmly. Expanded clones are given a class, and other clones once, few, many or no size at all.

J: TRBJ1-5; V: TRBV6-1; D: NA; size: NA; CDR3: CASASVINQPQHF; DNA: TGTGCCAGTGCTTCAGTCATCAATCAGCCCCAGCATTTT
J: TRBJ1-5; V: TRBV30; D: NA; size: NA; CDR3: CAWRRQGGWSNQPQHF; DNA: TGTGCCTGGAGACGTCAGGGTGGATGGAGCAATCAGCCCCAGCATTTT
J: TRBJ2-1; V: TRBV10-2; D: TRBD1; size: NA; CDR3: CASSGQGFARLDEQFF; DNA: TGCGCCAGCAGTGGACAGGGGTTTGCGCGGCTCGATGAGCAGTTCTTC
J: TRBJ2-2; V: TRBV28; D: NA; size: NA; CDR3: CASSPELAPGELFF; DNA: TGTGCCAGCAGCCCCGAGCTAGCTCCCGGGGAGCTGTTTTTT
J: TRBJ2-6; V: TRBV5-5; D: TRBD1; size: NA; CDR3: CASSPSTGEAGANVLTF; DNA: TGTGCCAGCAGCCCCTCGACAGGGGAAGCTGGGGCCAACGTCCTGACTTTC
J: TRBJ2-2; V: TRBV24-1; D: NA; size: few; CDR3: CATSDGRLPTGELFF; DNA: TGTGCCACCAGTGATGGACGACTACCCACCGGGGAGCTGTTTTTT
J: TRBJ1-1; V: TRBV30; D: NA; size: few; CDR3: CAWSVQLLAEAFF; DNA: TGTGCCTGGAGTGTACAGCTGTTGGCTGAAGCTTTCTTT
J: TRBJ2-5; V: TRBV30; D: NA; size: NA; CDR3: CAWSVGETQYF; DNA: TGTGCCTGGAGTGTCGGAGAGACCCAGTACTTC
J: TRBJ1-1; V: TRBV6-5; D: NA; size: few; CDR3: CASSYLPGREAFF; DNA: TGTGCCAGCAGTTACCTGCCCGGGCGTGAAGCTTTCTTT
J: TRBJ1-2; V: TRBV7-9; D: NA; size: NA; CDR3: CASSTLQGYGYTF; DNA: TGTGCCAGCAGCACGCTCCAAGGCTATGGCTACACCTTC
J: TRBJ2-3; V: TRBV6-1; D: NA; size: NA; CDR3: CASSGSTDTQYF; DNA: TGTGCCAGCAGCGGTAGCACAGATACGCAGTATTTT
J: TRBJ1-2; V: TRBV20-1; D: NA; size: once; CDR3: CSLGRGYTF; DNA: TGCAGTTTAGGTCGTGGCTACACCTTC
J: TRBJ2-6; V: TRBV20-1; D: TRBD2; size: NA; CDR3: CSAIIRLGGRGDFGANVLTF; DNA: TGCAGTGCAATAATACGCCTGGGCGGGAGGGGGGACTTTGGGGCCAACGTCCTGACTTTC
J: TRBJ2-7; V: TRBV6-1; D: TRBD1; size: once; CDR3: CASTTTGGSTYEQYF; DNA: TGTGCCAGCACCACTACAGGGGGTTCGACCTACGAGCAGTACTTC
J: TRBJ2-1; V: TRBV7-2; D: NA; size: NA; CDR3: CASTLTLHNEQFF; DNA: TGTGCCAGCACCCTGACATTACACAATGAGCAGTTCTTC
J: TRBJ2-2; V: TRBV7-2; D: TRBD1; size: NA; CDR3: CASSLDRGGELFF; DNA: TGTGCCAGCAGCCTTGACAGGGGCGGGGAGCTGTTTTTT
J: TRBJ2-7; V: TRBV6-1; D: NA; size: NA; CDR3: CASRRVDEQYF; DNA: TGTGCCAGCAGGCGGGTGGACGAGCAGTACTTC
J: TRBJ1-2; V: TRBV11-1; D: TRBD1; size: few; CDR3: CASSLTHFSTGGVKGYTF; DNA: TGTGCCAGCAGCCTGACCCACTTCTCGACAGGGGGCGTTAAGGGCTACACCTTC
J: TRBJ1-2; V: TRBV6-5; D: NA; size: NA; CDR3: CASSYSRRGAVVGYTF; DNA: TGTGCCAGCAGTTACTCGAGGAGGGGGGCCGTGGTGGGCTACACCTTC
J: TRBJ1-5; V: TRBV6-1; D: TRBD1; size: once; CDR3: CASSDGQGAVQPQHF; DNA: TGTGCCAGCAGTGACGGACAGGGGGCGGTTCAGCCCCAGCATTTT
J: TRBJ2-5; V: TRBV5-1; D: TRBD1; size: medium-sized; CDR3: CATRTGQHQETQYF; DNA: TGCGCCACCCGGACAGGGCAACACCAAGAGACCCAGTACTTC
J: TRBJ2-5; V: TRBV7-2; D: TRBD2; size: NA; CDR3: CASSSRGLAGGPQTQYF; DNA: TGTGCCAGCAGCTCCCGGGGACTAGCGGGAGGGCCCCAGACCCAGTACTTC
J: TRBJ1-5; V: TRBV6-5; D: TRBD1; size: NA; CDR3: CASSYDRGGQPQHF; DNA: TGTGCCAGCAGCTACGACAGGGGTGGGCAGCCCCAGCATTTT
J: TRBJ2-2; V: TRBV19; D: NA; size: NA; CDR3: CASSPRGTLNTGELFF; DNA: TGTGCCAGTAGTCCCCGCGGGACGCTAAACACCGGGGAGCTGTTTTTT
J: TRBJ1-2; V: TRBV7-2; D: NA; size: NA; CDR3: CASSLRRGIDPLGGYTF; DNA: TGTGCCAGCAGCTTAAGACGGGGGATTGACCCCCTGGGCGGCTACACCTTC
J: TRBJ1-1; V: TRBV11-3; D: NA; size: NA; CDR3: CASSLDQPEENTEAFF; DNA: TGTGCCAGCAGCTTAGATCAGCCGGAAGAGAACACTGAAGCTTTCTTT
J: TRBJ1-6; V: TRBV27; D: NA; size: NA; CDR3: CASRLGGTDNSPLHF; DNA: TGTGCGAGTCGCCTCGGGGGGACCGATAATTCACCCCTCCACTTT
J: TRBJ1-5; V: TRBV30; D: TRBD1; size: few; CDR3: CAWSLAGGYQPQHF; DNA: TGTGCCTGGAGTTTGGCAGGGGGCTACCAGCCCCAGCATTTT